Below, 20 T cell receptor beta chains from the same sample are listed, as sequenced in a study of cytomegalovirus exposure and HLA in healthy donors. PCR primers comprised 60 Vbeta and 13 Jbeta primers. Clones were sequenced by immunoSEQ multiplex PCR, and TCRdb holds only the in-frame ones, with some missing. The sample yields more than 95,000 clones, roughly two thirds seen once. Sequencing was performed on PBMCs. The receptor source for this set is a man in his thirties or forties in good health and CMV-seronegative.

The J gene is TRBJ2-1, the V gene TRBV11-2; TRBD2 matches 9 bases. The CDR3 is 17 amino acids. CDR1 SGHAT and CDR2 FQNNGV come from the germline V gene. Trimming removed 4 bases from V and 7 bases from J; junction bases left unmatched: 14. CDR3 nucleotides: TGTGCCAGCAGCTCCCTGGCGGGAGGGCTAAAGGTGAATGAGCAGTTCTTC. Encoded protein: CASSSLAGGLKVNEQFF.

A few counts support this clone. The chain uses TRBV7-2 and TRBJ2-7; 8 nucleotides align to TRBD2. This CDR3 has 14 amino acids. Germline V gene sequence: CDR1 SGHTA, CDR2 FQGNSA. The junction had 6 bases not matched to a gene; V was cut back by 5 bases and J by 3 bases. The CDR3 DNA reads TGTGCCAGCAGCCCAGCTAGCGGGCTCTACGAGCAGTACTTC. This gives the protein CASSPASGLYEQYF. The variable domain in full, with the rest retrieved from reference TRBV7-2 and TRBJ2-7, is GAGVSQSPSNKVTEKGKDVELRCDPISGHTALYWYRQSLGQGLEFLIYFQGNSAPDKSGLPSDRFSAERTGGSVSTLTIQRTQQEDSAVYLCASSPASGLYEQYFGPGTRLTVT.

The chain recombines TRBV18 with TRBJ2-5; TRBD2 agrees at 13 bases. Judging by the DNA end, TRBJ2-7 fits better; the J call may be wrong. The CDR3 spans 15 residues. CDR1 and CDR2 from the germline V gene are KGHSH and LQKENI. The CDR3 is CASSPTGTSGNEQYF. The CDR3 DNA sequence: TGTGCCAGCTCACCGACCGGGACTAGCGGGAACGAGCAGTACTTC.

This clone came up a few times. The chain couples TRBV4-3 to TRBJ1-1; 7 bases line up with TRBD1. Germline V lookup: CDR1 LGHNA, CDR2 YSLEER. V dropped 0 bases and J dropped 7; count of bases not matched to a gene: 8. The CDR3 extends over 15 amino acids. CDR3 nucleotide sequence: TGCGCCAGCAGCCAAGACGGGGACAGCCGACGTGAAGCTTTCTTT. Amino acids: CASSQDGDSRREAFF.

The chain employs TRBV19 and TRBJ1-5; no firm D call. The CDR3 loop spans 14 amino acids. The germline gives CDR1 LNHDA, CDR2 SQIVND (reference sequence). Trimming stripped 7 bases from V and 6 bases from J, with 16 bases between. CDR3 loop: CASKPGPVSQPQHF. In nucleotides, the CDR3 is TGTGCCAGTAAACCAGGTCCTGTGAGTCAGCCCCAGCATTTT.

This chain links TRBV28 with TRBJ1-2, with D perhaps TRBD1 (5 bases). CDR3 length: 14 residues. Germline CDR1 MDHEN, CDR2 SYDVKM. Trimming removed 5 bases from V and 4 bases from J, with 14 bases in between. CDR3 DNA: TGTGCCAGCAGTGGCTCAGGGAAGGGCTATGGCTACACCTTC. Translating gives CASSGSGKGYGYTF.

J is TRBJ2-3 and V is TRBV6-5, with 8 bases matching TRBD1. The germline CDR1 and CDR2 sequences are MNHEY and SVGAGI. V shed 6 bases, J shed 6 bases, and the junction held 11 bases outside the gene matches. The CDR3 is made up of 15 amino acids. The CDR3 DNA follows: TGTGCCAGCAGACTAGATGGACAGGGAGTGGATACGCAGTATTTT. Translation: CASRLDGQGVDTQYF.

The rearrangement joins TRBV5-6 to TRBJ2-5, with 7 positions matching TRBD1. TRBJ2-7 matches the DNA end more closely, so the J call is doubtful. Germline CDR1 and CDR2: SGHDT and YYEEEE. This CDR3 comprises 16 residues. In DNA, the CDR3 is TGTGCCAGCAGCTTCACACCGACAGGGATAGTTTACGAGCAGTACTTC. Translating gives CASSFTPTGIVYEQYF.

The chain combines TRBV15 with TRBJ2-6; D not certain. Trimming stripped 7 bases from V and 0 bases from J, with 13 bases between. Germline values: CDR1 LNHNV, CDR2 YYDKDF (reference sequence). The CDR3 is 16 residues long. The CDR3 region has the DNA TGTGCCACCAACCTCTCCCCGAGCTCTGGGGCCAACGTCCTGACTTTC. This encodes CATNLSPSSGANVLTF.

V gene TRBV4-3 combines with J gene TRBJ2-1, with D maybe TRBD2 (5 bases). The CDR3 length is 17 residues. CDR1 is LGHNA, CDR2 YSLEER, per germline. V lost 1 base and J lost 2, with 15 bases in between. DNA for the CDR3: TGCGCCAGCAGCCAAGTCTCGGCCCCGGGGACCTACAATGAGCAGTTCTTC. This sequence encodes CASSQVSAPGTYNEQFF.

This chain joins TRBV4-2 and TRBJ2-1; 14 bases match TRBD2. J gave up 7 bases and V 1 base, and 9 bases lay outside the gene matches. Germline values: CDR1 LGHNA, CDR2 YNFKEQ. The CDR3 covers 18 residues. This CDR3 reads CASSQGLGTSGRSNEQFF. Written as DNA, the CDR3 is TGTGCCAGCAGCCAAGGTCTCGGGACTAGCGGGAGATCGAATGAGCAGTTCTTC.

This chain connects TRBV27 to TRBJ1-4, with D possibly being TRBD1 (5 bases). The V gene's germline CDR1 is MNHEY and CDR2 SMNVEV (reference sequence). Trimming removed 6 bases at V and 6 bases at J, with 11 bases between. This CDR3 has 13 amino acids. DNA for the CDR3: TGTGCCAGCAGGGACAAGGGCGATGAAAAACTGTTTTTT. Its protein product is CASRDKGDEKLFF.

This clone was recorded a few times. This chain links TRBV7-9 with TRBJ2-1, with 11 nucleotides matching TRBD2. The CDR3 has 17 residues. The germline V gene has CDR1 SEHNR and CDR2 FQNEAQ (reference sequence). With V trimmed by 1 base and J by 4 bases, 6 bases remained unmatched. CDR3 protein: CASSLGLAGLSYNEQFF. The CDR3 DNA is TGTGCCAGCAGCTTAGGACTAGCGGGACTCTCTTACAATGAGCAGTTCTTC.

The chain uses TRBV7-2 and TRBJ1-1; D may be TRBD1 (6 bases). Germline CDR1 reads SGHTA; CDR2 reads FQGNSA. The V end was cut by 5 bases, the J end by 4 bases, with 23 bases between. The CDR3 length is 17 residues. The CDR3 nucleotides read TGTGCCAGCAGCGGGGCACAGGGATCCCCCATGGGCACTGAAGCTTTCTTT. Amino acid sequence: CASSGAQGSPMGTEAFF.

The sample holds a few counts of this clone. V is TRBV5-6 and J is TRBJ1-1; D not resolved. V was clipped by 2 bases and J by 9 bases, with 14 bases between them. CDR1 and CDR2 (germline): SGHDT, YYEEEE. The CDR3 has 13 amino acids. The CDR3 is CASSLVEASKAFF. CDR3 bases: TGTGCCAGCAGCTTAGTGGAGGCATCTAAAGCTTTCTTT.

The chain has TRBV19 and TRBJ1-3; D is unresolved. Per the germline V gene, CDR1 is LNHDA and CDR2 is SQIVND (reference sequence). Between the trimmed V and J ends, which lost 3 bases and 0 bases, there was a span of 9 bases. This CDR3 region has 15 residues. The CDR3 DNA sequence: TGTGCCAGTAGTATTAACACGGGCTCTGGAAACACCATATATTTT. Protein sequence: CASSINTGSGNTIYF.

The chain has TRBV9 and TRBJ1-2; tentative D call: TRBD1 (5 bases). CDR3 length: 13 amino acids. Germline loops: CDR1 SGDLS, CDR2 YYNGEE. V was trimmed by 3 bases and J by 6 bases, leaving 12 bases between them. The CDR3 here is CASSGASGDGYTF. The DNA of the CDR3 is TGTGCCAGCAGCGGGGCCTCGGGGGATGGCTACACCTTC.

This clone occurred a few times. The CDR3 spells CASSIRGLGTEAFF. CDR3 in DNA: TGTGCCAGCAGCATCAGGGGGCTTGGCACTGAAGCTTTCTTT. The chain carries TRBV5-8 and TRBJ1-1; 8 positions agree with TRBD1. Germline V gene sequence: CDR1 SGHTS, CDR2 YDEGEE. The CDR3 extends over 14 amino acids. Trimming took 4 bases from V and 4 from J; bases not matched to a gene: 6.

The V call is TRBV7-3, the J call TRBJ2-1; 10 bases align to TRBD2. The CDR3 consists of 16 residues. Germline assignment: CDR1 SGHTA and CDR2 FQGTGA. V lost 7 bases, J lost 8 bases, and 14 bases stayed unmatched. As DNA, the CDR3 is TGTGCCAGCACGCTCGCCGGGACTAGCGCTTGGGATGAGCAGTTCTTC. It is translated as CASTLAGTSAWDEQFF.

CDR3 in DNA: TGTGCCAGCAGCACCCGCGGACAGGCCGTCTATGGCTACACCTTC. It is translated as CASSTRGQAVYGYTF. The V gene is TRBV6-1, the J gene TRBJ1-2; 7 bases line up with TRBD1. This CDR3 has 15 residues. V trimming: 6 bases; J trimming: 4 bases; junction bases outside the gene matches: 11. The germline V gene has CDR1 MNHNS and CDR2 SASEGT.